The 7 T cell receptor beta chains listed next were all sequenced from one sample in a study of T cells in Graves' hyperthyroidism and ophthalmopathy. RNA transcripts yielded amplified TCR beta CDR3 regions. First-round RT-PCR of the TCR CDR3 relied on the HTBI primer set. TCRdb itself ran the multiplex PCR reads through MiXCR, one entry per CDR3 protein. The table shows 500,000 to 750,000 distinct CDR3 sequences, with approximately 15% occurring only once. Sequenced: blood. The receptors here all came from a woman younger than 30 with Graves' ophthalmopathy.

This clonotype occurred many times. The J gene is TRBJ2-1, the V gene TRBV11-1; 11 bases match TRBD2. Per germline, CDR1 SGHAT and CDR2 FQDESV (reference sequence). Germline trimming cut 1 base from V and 10 bases from J; bases unmatched to any gene: 18. The CDR3 extends over 19 amino acids. The DNA of the CDR3 is TGTGCCAGCAGCTTAGTCTACGGTATCGTACTAGCGGGAGAACGGGAGCAGTTCTTC. Protein: CASSLVYGIVLAGEREQFF. The full variable domain, in which reference TRBV11-1 and TRBJ2-1 provide the parts outside the CDR3, is EAEVAQSPRYKITEKSQAVAFWCDPISGHATLYWYRQILGQGPELLVQFQDESVVDDSQLPKDRFSAERLKGVDSTLKIQPAELGDSAMYLCASSLVYGIVLAGEREQFFGPGTRLTVL.

This sequence joins TRBV18 and TRBJ2-1, with D possibly called TRBD1 or TRBD2 (5 bases each). The CDR3 is 12 residues long. Looked up from germline, CDR1 is KGHSH and CDR2 is LQKENI. V shed 2 bases and J shed 12 bases, with 11 bases lying between them. CDR3 DNA: TGTGCCAGCTCACCAGGGGAGCAGGGGCAGTTCTTC. This sequence encodes CASSPGEQGQFF.

The chain joins TRBV7-3 to TRBJ2-2, with D perhaps matching TRBD1 (7 bases). V was cut by 2 bases and J by 2 bases, with 15 bases left in between. The CDR3 consists of 17 residues. In germline, CDR1 is SGHTA, CDR2 FQGTGA. The CDR3 reads CASSLSGGTLNTGELFF. In DNA, the CDR3 is TGTGCCAGCAGCTTATCAGGGGGGACCCTTAACACCGGGGAGCTGTTTTTT.

CDR3 DNA: TGTGCCATCACCAAAGGGGTCGCGAACACCGGGGAGCTGTTTTTT. Translation: CAITKGVANTGELFF. The chain recombines TRBV10-3 with TRBJ2-2, with a weak D call TRBD1 (5 bases). This CDR3 region has 15 residues. The germline V and J ends were trimmed by 7 bases and 0 bases, with 12 bases remaining between them. Germline-derived CDR1 and CDR2 are ENHRY and SYGVKD.

This clonotype was observed a handful of times. The CDR3 region is CSARGTYTYEQYF. CDR3 coding DNA: TGCAGTGCTAGAGGGACATACACCTACGAGCAGTACTTC. The chain links TRBV20-1 to TRBJ2-7, with D maybe TRBD1 (5 bases). The CDR3 sequence is 13 residues long. V was trimmed by 1 base and J by 2 bases, leaving 9 bases between them. Germline lookup yields CDR1 DFQATT and CDR2 SNEGSKA (reference sequence).

This clonotype has more than one count but fewer than ten. This chain uses TRBV19 with TRBJ1-2, with TRBD1 matching over 11 bases. The V gene's germline CDR1 is LNHDA and CDR2 SQIVND (reference sequence). This CDR3 contains 15 residues. V was pared by 8 bases and J by 6 bases, with 11 bases of the junction left unmatched. The CDR3 spells CASQTGTGGLDGYTF. CDR3 in DNA: TGTGCCAGTCAAACCGGGACAGGGGGTCTTGATGGCTACACCTTC.

Ten or more counts support this clonotype. The chain is built from TRBV4-2 and TRBJ1-4; the match to TRBD1 covers 8 bases. This CDR3 is 15 amino acids long. Germline loops: CDR1 LGHNA, CDR2 YNFKEQ. V lost 3 bases, J lost 3 bases, and 3 bases stayed unmatched. Here the CDR3 reads CASSHHRGANEKLFF. As DNA, the CDR3 is TGTGCCAGCAGCCACCACAGGGGGGCTAATGAAAAACTGTTTTTT.